This T cell receptor (beta chain) came from a study of T cells in localized non-small cell lung cancer. Clones were read by immunoSEQ multiplex PCR, and TCRdb kept only the in-frame ones, dropping some. Of 20,000 or so clones listed, about 87% are singletons. The TCR sequence derives from a male donor older than 55 with stage I squamous cell lung carcinoma. Material: peripheral blood, obtained before any cancer treatment.

CDR3: CASSLSGRAINQPQHF. The CDR3 nucleotides read TGTGCCAGCAGTTTATCGGGAAGGGCGATCAATCAGCCCCAGCATTTT. The chain employs TRBV27 and TRBJ1-5, with D hard to call. Trimming shortened V by 0 bases and J by 3 bases, and 12 bases separated the two germline ends. CDR3 length equals 16 residues. Germline loops: CDR1 MNHEY, CDR2 SMNVEV (reference sequence).